Following are 12 T cell receptor beta chains from one sample sequenced in a study of cytomegalovirus exposure and HLA in healthy donors (dated by TCRdb to 2015 to 2018). Library method: the immunoSEQ multiplex PCR assay. TCRdb carries this immuneACCESS record with in-frame sequences only. Its versions omit some clonotypes, under half of them owing to an unresolved V gene in the studies checked, with the rest unexplained. Within this sample are roughly 330,000 clones, with roughly 90% of them counted one time only. The ten largest clones capture roughly 1.2% of the sample. The material sequenced was PBMCs. The receptor source for this set is a woman in her thirties in good health and CMV-seropositive.

The chain employs TRBV15 and TRBJ2-4, with D perhaps TRBD2 (5 bases). V was trimmed by 0 bases and J by 9 bases, leaving 15 bases between them. The CDR3 loop spans 15 amino acids. Germline V gene lookup returns CDR1 LNHNV and CDR2 YYDKDF (reference sequence). CDR3 DNA: TGTGCCACCAGCAGAGATCTTGCGGCGGGCGGCATTCAGTACTTC. Translating it yields CATSRDLAAGGIQYF.

This chain connects TRBV20-1 to TRBJ2-7; no definite D call. Per germline, CDR1 DFQATT and CDR2 SNEGSKA (reference sequence). Trimming stripped 6 bases from V and 7 bases from J, with 13 bases between. The CDR3 sequence is 11 residues long. CDR3 residues: CSAVGPGEQYF. Written as DNA, the CDR3 is TGCAGTGCAGTAGGCCCTGGAGAGCAGTACTTC.

This chain links TRBV30 with TRBJ2-1; 16 bases are a match to TRBD2. The CDR3 extends over 16 amino acids. V shed 1 base, J shed 8 bases, and the junction held 5 bases outside the gene matches. Germline V gives CDR1 GTSNPN, CDR2 SVGIG (reference sequence). This CDR3 reads CAWSAGTSGRVYEQFF. CDR3 in DNA: TGTGCCTGGAGTGCTGGGACTAGCGGGAGGGTCTATGAGCAGTTCTTC.

The V call is TRBV10-3, the J call TRBJ2-2, with 10 nucleotides matching TRBD2. Looked up from germline, CDR1 is ENHRY and CDR2 is SYGVKD. Unmatched junction bases numbered 4, after V lost 6 bases and J lost 3 bases. This CDR3 has 15 residues. CDR3: CAISPLAGDTGELFF. CDR3 DNA sequence: TGTGCCATCAGCCCGCTAGCGGGAGACACCGGGGAGCTGTTTTTT.

This rearrangement joins TRBV6-1 to TRBJ2-3, with 9 bases that match TRBD1. J lost 1 base, V lost 5 bases, and 4 bases had no gene match. CDR1 is MNHNS and CDR2 is SASEGT in the germline V gene. The CDR3 totals 15 residues. This CDR3 reads CASSNRDRGTDTQYF. The CDR3 bases are TGTGCCAGCAGTAACCGGGACAGGGGCACAGATACGCAGTATTTT.

This clone occurred once. This chain connects TRBV7-6 to TRBJ2-7, with 7 bases fitting TRBD2. CDR1 is SGHVS, CDR2 FNYEAQ, per germline. The CDR3 loop spans 17 amino acids. Trimming cost V 7 bases and J 3 bases; bases outside gene matches: 18. The CDR3 reads CASTPALAAGGLYEQYF. CDR3 nucleotide sequence: TGTGCCAGCACCCCCGCCCTAGCGGCCGGGGGACTCTACGAGCAGTACTTC.

The chain employs TRBV7-4 and TRBJ2-4; perhaps D is TRBD1 or TRBD2 (6 bases each). From germline, CDR1 is SGHVT and CDR2 SQSDAQ. V was trimmed by 4 bases and J by 1 base, leaving 17 bases between them. The CDR3 has 17 amino acids. CDR3 bases: TGTGCCAGCAGCTACAGGGAACTAGCCTTCGCCAAAAACATTCAGTACTTC. Translation gives CASSYRELAFAKNIQYF.

The chain couples TRBV7-9 to TRBJ2-2, with a possible D match to TRBD1 (6 bases). The CDR3 has 16 amino acids. Trimming took off 3 bases at V and 4 bases at J, with 15 bases between the two ends. Germline V gives CDR1 SEHNR, CDR2 FQNEAQ (reference sequence). Here the CDR3 DNA reads TGTGCCAGCAGCTTGGGGACACCAAGGGTCACCGGGGAGCTGTTTTTT. Its protein product is CASSLGTPRVTGELFF. The variable domain in full, with the rest retrieved from reference TRBV7-9 and TRBJ2-2, is DTGVSQNPRHKITKRGQNVTFRCDPISEHNRLYWYRQTLGQGPEFLTYFQNEAQLEKSRLLSDRFSAERPKGSFSTLEIQRTEQGDSAMYLCASSLGTPRVTGELFFGEGSRLTVL.

V and J are TRBV19 and TRBJ2-4, with TRBD2 as a possible D gene (5 bases). Germline V gene sequence: CDR1 LNHDA, CDR2 SQIVND (reference sequence). Deletions cut 0 bases from V and 9 bases from J, with 9 bases between. This CDR3 has 13 residues. The CDR3 protein is CASSIDRDTIQYF. The CDR3 DNA reads as TGTGCCAGTAGTATAGACCGGGATACCATTCAGTACTTC.

This clone was seen just once. The V and J genes are TRBV6-1 and TRBJ2-7, with a possible D match to TRBD1 (7 bases). Germline CDR1 and CDR2: MNHNS and SASEGT. This CDR3 spans 15 amino acids. V was pared by 2 bases and J by 4 bases, with 15 bases between. The CDR3 sequence is CASSEYGGGGYEQYF. The CDR3 DNA is TGTGCCAGCAGTGAATACGGAGGGGGCGGGTACGAGCAGTACTTC.

The V call is TRBV29-1, the J call TRBJ1-2; the D is unclear. CDR1 and CDR2 (germline): SQVTM, ANQGSEA. Trimming removed 5 bases from V and 7 bases from J, with 5 bases in between. The CDR3 is 9 residues long. CDR3: CSVTAGYTF. CDR3 DNA sequence: TGCAGCGTTACGGCTGGCTACACCTTC.

This chain connects TRBV5-5 to TRBJ2-7, with D tentatively TRBD1 (6 bases). CDR3 length equals 14 residues. Germline CDR1 reads SGHKS; CDR2 reads YYEKEE (reference sequence). The ends were cut back, 1 base at V and 5 bases at J, with 13 bases in the middle. In DNA, the CDR3 is TGTGCCAGCAGCTTGCTTGGTCAGGGGAACGAGCAGTACTTC. Translated: CASSLLGQGNEQYF.